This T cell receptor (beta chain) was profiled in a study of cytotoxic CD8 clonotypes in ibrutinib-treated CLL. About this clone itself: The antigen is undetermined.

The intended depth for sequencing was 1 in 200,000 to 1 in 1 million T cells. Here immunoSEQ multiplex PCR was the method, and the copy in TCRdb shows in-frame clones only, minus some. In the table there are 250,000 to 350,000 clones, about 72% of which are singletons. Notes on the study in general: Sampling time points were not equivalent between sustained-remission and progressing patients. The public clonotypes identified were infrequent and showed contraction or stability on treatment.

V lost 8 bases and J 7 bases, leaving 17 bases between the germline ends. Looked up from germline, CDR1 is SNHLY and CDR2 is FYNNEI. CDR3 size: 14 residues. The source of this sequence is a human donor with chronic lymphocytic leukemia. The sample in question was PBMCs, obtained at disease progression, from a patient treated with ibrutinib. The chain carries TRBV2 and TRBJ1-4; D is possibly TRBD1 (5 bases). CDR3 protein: CASPPDIGSEKLFF. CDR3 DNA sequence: TGTGCCAGCCCACCGGACATCGGGAGTGAAAAACTGTTTTTT.